This TCR beta chain was captured by sequencing in a study of identical twins. All of the donors were Caucasians in good health. TCRdb recomputed calls from the 5' RACE reads with MiXCR, one row per CDR3 protein. The sample includes just under 550,000 distinct CDR3 sequences, roughly 15% of them seen just once. These data were likewise used in another study, on yellow fever vaccine responses in identical twins.

The specimen was CD4+ T cells sorted from blood. This TCR was sampled from a woman between 18 and 29 years old in good health.

CDR3: CAMKNTGELFF. The CDR3 DNA reads as TGTGCCATGAAGAACACCGGGGAGCTGTTTTTT. The chain has TRBV10-3 and TRBJ2-2; D is unresolved. The CDR3 is 11 residues long. Per the germline V gene, CDR1 is ENHRY and CDR2 is SYGVKD. V lost 9 bases and J lost 1, with 3 bases in between.